This TCR beta chain was found in a study of radiotherapy plus CTLA-4 blockade in lung cancer. Concerning this clone itself: As yet, its antigen is unknown.

The data were produced by immunoSEQ multiplex PCR, yet TCRdb's version contains in-frame clones alone and is incomplete. The table has tens of thousands of clones, 55% to 75% seen once. Study-level points and caveats: Early clone dynamics of blood T cells, plus interferon-beta, reportedly predicted response best.

The ends lost 4 bases at V and 0 bases at J; junction bases unmatched: 4. Germline V gives CDR1 SGHTA, CDR2 FQGNSA. The CDR3 extends over 17 amino acids. V usage is TRBV7-2 and J usage is TRBJ1-6; 9 bases match TRBD1. This receptor was obtained from a human donor with non-small cell lung cancer that progressed on radiotherapy plus ipilimumab. This specimen was peripheral blood, taken from a patient treated with radiotherapy plus ipilimumab. CDR3 sequence (DNA): TGTGCCAGCAGCTCCGGGACAGGGAGCTCCTATAATTCACCCCTCCACTTT. The encoded protein is CASSSGTGSSYNSPLHF.